This T cell receptor (beta chain) was recovered during a study of CD8+ T cells in alopecia areata. This clone was observed once. Extracted RNA was reverse transcribed into cDNA, the sequencing template. Clones were read by immunoSEQ multiplex PCR, and TCRdb kept only the in-frame ones, dropping some. The sample holds around 270,000 clones; roughly 60% are singletons and the top ten take under 2%. CDR1 and CDR2 (germline): LGHNA, YNFKEQ. The CDR3 length is 17 residues. The ends lost 2 bases at V and 4 bases at J; junction bases unmatched: 13. Treatment reported: oral pan-JAK inhibitor, 5-10 mg twice daily. Those with alopecia areata gave lesional scalp punch biopsies and peripheral blood.

This receptor was taken from a human donor with alopecia areata. The source material was CD4+ T cells sorted from blood, sampled at week 24, from a patient treated with tofacitinib. This rearrangement joins TRBV4-2 to TRBJ2-5; 7 bases are a match to TRBD1. CDR3 in amino acids: CASSQLWAGGQPETQYF. In nucleotides, the CDR3 is TGTGCCAGCAGCCAATTATGGGCAGGGGGACAGCCAGAGACCCAGTACTTC.